The clone carrying this TCR beta chain was picked up a small number of times. No antigen is known for it. These data are taken from a study of cytomegalovirus exposure and HLA in healthy donors. Use of 60 Vbeta and 13 Jbeta primers characterized the PCR. Profiling relied on immunoSEQ multiplex PCR, and the TCRdb table lists in-frame clones only, not all of them. The sample comprises more than 120,000 clones, approximately 79% of which are singletons, and 2.5% to 3.5% rests with the top ten. Germline CDR1 GTSNPN, CDR2 SVGIG (reference sequence). V lost 0 bases and J lost 0, with 9 bases in between. The CDR3 totals 15 residues. Findings and limits, study-wide: The study flagged some 180 TCR beta chains as cytomegalovirus-associated. There were reportedly fewer N-insertions in an Asian-associated ancestry cluster than the approximately 700-donor mean, in a later analysis. Most of the CMV-associated TCR beta chains (in a later analysis) appeared to be HLA-restricted.

The sequencing sample was made of PBMCs. The chain joins TRBV30 to TRBJ1-3; D not resolved. The clonotype originates from a woman younger than 45 in good health and CMV-seronegative. As DNA, the CDR3 is TGTGCCTGGAGTGTAATGCTAACCTCTGGAAACACCATATATTTT. This translates into CAWSVMLTSGNTIYF.